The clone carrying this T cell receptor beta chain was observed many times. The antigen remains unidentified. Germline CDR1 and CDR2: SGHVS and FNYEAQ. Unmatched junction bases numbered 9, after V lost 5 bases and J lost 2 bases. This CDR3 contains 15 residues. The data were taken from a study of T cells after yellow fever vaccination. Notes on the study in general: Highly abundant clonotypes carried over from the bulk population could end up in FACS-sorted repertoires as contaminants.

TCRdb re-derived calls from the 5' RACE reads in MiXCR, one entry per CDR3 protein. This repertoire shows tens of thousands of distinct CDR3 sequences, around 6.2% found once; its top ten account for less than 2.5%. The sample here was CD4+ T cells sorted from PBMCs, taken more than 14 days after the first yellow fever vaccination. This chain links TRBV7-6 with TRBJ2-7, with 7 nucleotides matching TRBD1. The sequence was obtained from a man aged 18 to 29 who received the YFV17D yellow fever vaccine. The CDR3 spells CASSPVTGRTYEQYF. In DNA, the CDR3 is TGTGCCAGCAGCCCCGTGACAGGGCGTACCTACGAGCAGTACTTC.